A single sample gave rise to the 9 T cell receptor beta chains below, sequenced in a study of blood T cells in healthy people across ages. Through a sample-barcoded 5' primer and a J-beta primer mix, a second PCR was run for about 7 to 12 cycles. TCRdb used MiXCR to reprocess the 5' RACE reads, holding one entry per CDR3 protein. Here the sample spans about 810,000 distinct CDR3 sequences, under 40% being singletons. Material: blood. The source of these receptors is a young man in good health.

This clonotype was seen repeatedly, ten times or more. The chain has TRBV5-1 and TRBJ1-1, with no clear D. Trimming left V 1 base short and J 1 base short, with 11 bases between. Germline V gene sequence: CDR1 SGHRS, CDR2 YFSETQ. The CDR3 contains 15 residues. CDR3 region: CASSLRARANTEAFF. The DNA for the CDR3 is TGCGCCAGCAGCTTGCGAGCCAGAGCGAACACTGAAGCTTTCTTT.

The table lists this clonotype with a few counts. J is TRBJ2-5 and V is TRBV5-1, with TRBD1 matching over 7 bases. The assigned J gene may be wrong: the sequence end matches TRBJ2-7 better. The CDR3 runs 14 residues. Germline V gene data show CDR1 as SGHRS and CDR2 as YFSETQ. The CDR3 sequence is CASSLRQGEYEQYF. CDR3 in DNA: TGCGCCAGCAGCCTCCGACAGGGAGAGTACGAGCAGTACTTC.

The chain carries TRBV20-1 and TRBJ1-1; D call uncertain. Germline V CDR1 and CDR2: DFQATT, SNEGSKA (reference sequence). Trimming took off 7 bases at V and 0 bases at J, with 15 bases between the two ends. The CDR3 runs 14 residues. The CDR3 sequence: CSGEPATLNTEAFF. CDR3 DNA: TGCAGTGGTGAGCCCGCTACCCTGAACACTGAAGCTTTCTTT.

The rearrangement links TRBV6-6 to TRBJ2-5, with 9 bases lining up with TRBD1. The CDR3 sequence is 13 residues long. Germline CDR1 MNHNY, CDR2 SVGAGI (reference sequence). V dropped 6 bases and J dropped 11; count of bases not matched to a gene: 10. The CDR3 DNA follows: TGTGCCAGCAGCCGGACAGGGGAGAATGAGCAGTACTTC. Translation: CASSRTGENEQYF.

The J gene is TRBJ1-1, the V gene TRBV5-1, with 10 bases lining up with TRBD1. CDR3 length equals 14 residues. Germline CDR1 reads SGHRS; CDR2 reads YFSETQ. V shed 2 bases and J 8 bases; nucleotides not matched to a gene: 6. The CDR3 spells CASSFSGQGGEAFF. The CDR3 DNA reads TGCGCCAGCAGCTTCTCTGGACAGGGGGGGGAAGCTTTCTTT.

This clonotype was seen repeatedly, ten times or more. The rearrangement uses TRBV29-1 and TRBJ2-5; D ambiguous. CDR3 length: 13 residues. Germline-derived CDR1 and CDR2 are SQVTM and ANQGSEA. Trimming left V 6 bases short and J 5 bases short, with 16 bases between. The CDR3 protein is CSVVYTSRETQYF. As DNA, the CDR3 is TGCAGCGTAGTCTATACTTCCCGGGAGACCCAGTACTTC.

The rearrangement links TRBV12-3 or TRBV12-4 to TRBJ1-1; D ambiguous. CDR3 length: 10 residues. Trimming pared 7 bases from V and 11 bases from J, leaving 11 bases between. CDR3 protein: CASKRTLAFF. CDR3 bases: TGTGCCAGCAAGAGAACTTTGGCTTTCTTT.

This clonotype was counted ten times or more. V and J are TRBV18 and TRBJ2-3; D gene ambiguous. CDR3 length: 16 amino acids. Germline assignment: CDR1 KGHSH and CDR2 LQKENI. Trimming stripped 6 bases from V and 0 bases from J, with 16 bases between. In DNA, the CDR3 is TGTGCCAGCTCCGGATTGGTGGGATCCAGCACAGATACGCAGTATTTT. The encoded protein is CASSGLVGSSTDTQYF.

V is TRBV4-3 and J is TRBJ1-4; maybe TRBD1 (5 bases). This CDR3 spans 14 amino acids. From germline, CDR1 is LGHNA and CDR2 YSLEER. V was pared by 0 bases and J by 6 bases, with 8 bases between. CDR3 sequence reads: CASSQDGTDEKLFF. The CDR3 DNA reads TGCGCCAGCAGCCAAGATGGGACGGATGAAAAACTGTTTTTT.